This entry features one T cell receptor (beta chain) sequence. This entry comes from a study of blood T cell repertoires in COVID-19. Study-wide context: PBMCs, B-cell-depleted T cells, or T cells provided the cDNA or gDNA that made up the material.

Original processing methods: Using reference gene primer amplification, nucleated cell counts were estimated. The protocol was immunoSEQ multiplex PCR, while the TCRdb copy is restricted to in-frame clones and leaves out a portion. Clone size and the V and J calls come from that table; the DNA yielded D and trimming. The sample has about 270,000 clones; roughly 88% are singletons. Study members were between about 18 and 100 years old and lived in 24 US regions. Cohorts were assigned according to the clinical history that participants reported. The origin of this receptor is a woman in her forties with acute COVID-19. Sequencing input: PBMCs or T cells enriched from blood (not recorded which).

CDR3 DNA sequence: TGCGCCAGCACCGACGGACCGGGACAGAACTATGGCTACACCTTC. It encodes CASTDGPGQNYGYTF. This rearrangement joins TRBV5-1 to TRBJ1-2; 7 bases line up with TRBD1. The CDR3 is made up of 15 amino acids. Germline V CDR1 and CDR2: SGHRS, YFSETQ. V shed 6 bases, J shed 2 bases, and the junction held 10 bases outside the gene matches.